This passage covers 21 T cell receptor beta chains from one sample sequenced in a study of blood T cell repertoires in COVID-19. Method: immunoSEQ multiplex PCR; TCRdb's copy keeps in-frame clones and lacks some. The table has fewer than 250,000 clones, roughly 80% seen once. The specimen was peripheral blood. These receptors came from a woman aged 55-69 years with active or convalescent COVID-19.

This chain uses TRBV30 with TRBJ2-1; D may be TRBD1 (6 bases). Per germline, CDR1 GTSNPN and CDR2 SVGIG (reference sequence). The V gene lost 1 base and the J gene lost 10 bases, with 17 bases spanning the gap. The CDR3 has 14 amino acids. CDR3 nucleotides: TGTGCCTGGAGTGCACAGGGAGCCCTGAGGGAGCAGTTCTTC. Translation: CAWSAQGALREQFF.

The chain has TRBV27 and TRBJ2-1, with D maybe TRBD2 (6 bases). This CDR3 is 16 amino acids long. V lost 4 bases to trimming and J lost 5 bases, with 18 bases between them. Germline loops: CDR1 MNHEY, CDR2 SMNVEV (reference sequence). Written as DNA, the CDR3 is TGTGCCAGCAGTTCCGCGACTAGGCCCGAGCACAATGAGCAGTTCTTC. Residues: CASSSATRPEHNEQFF.

The rearrangement uses TRBV6-5 and TRBJ1-5; TRBD1 aligns across 7 bases. In germline, CDR1 is MNHEY, CDR2 SVGAGI. The CDR3 has 15 residues. V dropped 5 bases and J dropped 2; count of bases not matched to a gene: 6. The CDR3 nucleotides read TGTGCCAGCAGTCACGACAGGGTCGGCAATCAGCCCCAGCATTTT. It codes for CASSHDRVGNQPQHF.

The rearrangement joins TRBV30 to TRBJ2-1; 8 bases line up with TRBD2. The germline V gene has CDR1 GTSNPN and CDR2 SVGIG (reference sequence). Trimming took 0 bases from V and 8 from J; bases not matched to a gene: 6. This CDR3 contains 14 residues. The CDR3 sequence is CAWSVGTSIYEQFF. In nucleotides, the CDR3 is TGTGCCTGGAGTGTAGGGACTAGTATCTATGAGCAGTTCTTC.

The chain uses TRBV6-1 and TRBJ2-5; 7 nucleotides match TRBD1. With 1 base clipped from V and 5 bases from J, the junction kept 7 bases outside the gene matches. CDR1 is MNHNS, CDR2 SASEGT, per germline. The length of the CDR3 is 15 residues. The CDR3 sequence is CASSEVRGLRETQYF. CDR3 DNA sequence: TGTGCCAGCAGTGAAGTAAGGGGGCTGAGGGAGACCCAGTACTTC.

This rearrangement joins TRBV7-9 to TRBJ1-6; no reliable D call. Germline values: CDR1 SEHNR, CDR2 FQNEAQ (reference sequence). The ends were cut back, 3 bases at V and 4 bases at J, with 7 bases in the middle. There are 14 residues in the CDR3. CDR3 amino acids: CASSLGSYNSPLHF. CDR3 sequence (DNA): TGTGCCAGCAGCTTGGGGAGTTATAATTCACCCCTCCACTTT.

The chain joins TRBV7-9 to TRBJ2-1; 7 bases map to TRBD2. The trim removed 5 bases at V and 2 bases at J, leaving 3 bases unmatched. Germline assignment: CDR1 SEHNR and CDR2 FQNEAQ (reference sequence). This CDR3 spans 14 amino acids. The CDR3 nucleotides are TGTGCCAGCAGCCGACGGGGGGCCTACAATGAGCAGTTCTTC. This sequence encodes CASSRRGAYNEQFF.

V gene TRBV5-1 combines with J gene TRBJ2-3; D ambiguous. The CDR3 extends over 16 amino acids. CDR1 and CDR2 (germline): SGHRS, YFSETQ. V lost 4 bases and J 2 bases, leaving 17 bases between the germline ends. For the CDR3, the DNA is TGCGCCAGCAGCCGACACGATTCACGAGACACAGATACGCAGTATTTT. This gives the protein CASSRHDSRDTDTQYF.

The chain uses TRBV19 and TRBJ1-1, with D possibly being TRBD1 (6 bases). V gave up 5 bases and J gave up 8 bases, with 15 bases separating them. Germline V gene data show CDR1 as LNHDA and CDR2 as SQIVND (reference sequence). This CDR3 has 13 residues. CDR3 in amino acids: CASSWGGGREAFF. In DNA, the CDR3 is TGTGCCAGTAGTTGGGGCGGGGGCCGGGAAGCTTTCTTT.

The V gene is TRBV18, the J gene TRBJ1-1; D is perhaps TRBD1 (5 bases). V was shortened by 3 bases and J by 1 base, with 21 bases between the two germline ends. The CDR3 covers 18 residues. Germline CDR1 and CDR2: KGHSH and LQKENI. CDR3 nucleotides: TGTGCCAGCTCACCGAATGCCGGGGGAGGGGTTGGGAACACTGAAGCTTTCTTT. It codes for CASSPNAGGGVGNTEAFF.

The V call is TRBV25-1, the J call TRBJ2-2; the D is unclear. Germline-derived CDR1 and CDR2 are MGHDK and SYGVNS. The CDR3 is 15 amino acids. Trimming took off 2 bases at V and 1 base at J, with 8 bases between the two ends. Written as DNA, the CDR3 is TGTGCCAGCAGTGAAACCCGACAGAACACCGGGGAGCTGTTTTTT. Its protein product is CASSETRQNTGELFF.

This clone was found once. This chain uses TRBV6-5 with TRBJ1-1, with 7 bases that match TRBD1. Per germline, CDR1 MNHEY and CDR2 SVGAGI. V was pared by 6 bases and J by 5 bases, with 9 bases of the junction left unmatched. This CDR3 has 14 residues. The CDR3 reads CASSMTGKVTEAFF. DNA for the CDR3: TGTGCCAGCAGCATGACAGGGAAAGTTACTGAAGCTTTCTTT.

The gene calls are TRBV5-1 and TRBJ2-5, with a possible D match to TRBD1 (6 bases). Trimming stripped 0 bases from V and 4 bases from J, with 13 bases between. There are 15 residues in the CDR3. The V gene's germline CDR1 is SGHRS and CDR2 YFSETQ. CDR3 coding DNA: TGCGCCAGCAGCTTGGCCACCGGGACACCAGAGACCCAGTACTTC. It is translated as CASSLATGTPETQYF.

V is TRBV19 and J is TRBJ2-1; possibly TRBD2 for D (6 bases). Germline CDR1 and CDR2: LNHDA and SQIVND (reference sequence). V was clipped by 7 bases and J by 10 bases, with 20 bases between them. This CDR3 is built from 14 residues. In DNA form, the CDR3 reads TGTGCCAGTATCCGGACTACGGGTTGGGGAGAGCAGTTCTTC. This gives the protein CASIRTTGWGEQFF.

Regarding this clone: The sample contains more than one DNA sequence encoding this CDR3. The chain recombines TRBV5-1 with TRBJ2-2; 16 positions match TRBD2. The CDR3 extends over 18 amino acids. The V and J ends lost 2 bases and 8 bases, in that order; junction bases with no gene match: 9. Germline V gene lookup returns CDR1 SGHRS and CDR2 YFSETQ. Here the CDR3 reads CASSLGTSGRATTGELFF. The CDR3 DNA reads TGCGCCAGCAGCTTAGGGACTAGCGGGAGGGCCACCACTGGGGAGCTGTTTTTT.

The J gene is TRBJ2-2, the V gene TRBV11-2; 7 bases fit TRBD1. The germline V gene has CDR1 SGHAT and CDR2 FQNNGV. The CDR3 runs to 19 residues. J gave up 1 base and V 1 base, and 12 bases lay outside the gene matches. The CDR3 DNA follows: TGTGCCAGCAGCTTAGTCATAGGAGTTGGGACAGAGAACACCGGGGAGCTGTTTTTT. As protein: CASSLVIGVGTENTGELFF.

The rearrangement links TRBV9 to TRBJ1-1, with TRBD1 identical over 7 bases. The CDR3 consists of 16 residues. The V segment lost 0 bases and the J segment 3 bases; nucleotides outside the gene matches: 8. In germline, CDR1 is SGDLS, CDR2 YYNGEE. The CDR3 spells CASSVALRDSDTEAFF. CDR3 bases: TGTGCCAGCAGCGTAGCTCTCCGGGACAGCGACACTGAAGCTTTCTTT.

The chain's CDR3 is CASSQFGVGEQYF. The CDR3 DNA is TGTGCCAGCAGCCAGTTCGGGGTTGGCGAGCAGTACTTC. The chain joins TRBV7-6 to TRBJ2-7; tentative D call: TRBD2 (5 bases). CDR3 length equals 13 residues. Germline assignment: CDR1 SGHVS and CDR2 FNYEAQ. The V end lost 5 bases, the J end lost 6 bases, and 14 bases lay between the germline ends.

The J gene is TRBJ2-7, the V gene TRBV5-6; TRBD2 agrees at 7 bases. Germline-derived CDR1 and CDR2 are SGHDT and YYEEEE. V lost 0 bases, J lost 2 bases, and 11 bases stayed unmatched. The CDR3 has 17 amino acids. The DNA of the CDR3 is TGTGCCAGCAGCTTGGATTACTACGGGAGCGGGGCCTACGAGCAGTACTTC. It yields the protein CASSLDYYGSGAYEQYF.

The V and J genes are TRBV16 and TRBJ1-1, with a weak D call TRBD1 (6 bases). V was cut by 4 bases and J by 2 bases, with 17 bases left in between. CDR1 and CDR2 (germline): KGHSY, FQNENV. The CDR3 has 16 residues. The chain's CDR3 is CASSPPGQLLNTEAFF. CDR3 nucleotides: TGTGCCAGCAGCCCGCCGGGACAACTTTTAAACACTGAAGCTTTCTTT.

The chain links TRBV28 to TRBJ2-2; possibly TRBD1 for D (5 bases). The germline gives CDR1 MDHEN, CDR2 SYDVKM. The CDR3 runs 16 residues. V lost 1 base and J lost 0, with 9 bases in between. CDR3 loop: CASSLYHRSNTGELFF. Here the CDR3 DNA reads TGTGCCAGCAGTTTATACCACAGGTCGAACACCGGGGAGCTGTTTTTT.